These T cell receptor beta chains were read from a single sample in a study of blood T cell repertoires in COVID-19. The method was immunoSEQ multiplex PCR; TCRdb's version includes in-frame clones alone and lacks a portion of them. The table has about 250,000 clones, around 86% seen once; the top ten hold under 2%. Source material: PBMCs or T cells enriched from blood (not recorded which). The receptors stem from a man aged 40-49 years who had recovered from COVID-19. CDR3s leave out the opening cysteine and the closing phenylalanine or tryptophan.

CDR3: ASSLRGEGASSLNSPLH
V: TRBV4-2
J: TRBJ1-6

CDR3: ASSVDPGAYNEQF
V: TRBV9
J: TRBJ2-1

CDR3: ASSEPGVSPLH
V: TRBV25-1
J: TRBJ1-6

CDR3: ASSVEGTVFNEAF
V: TRBV9
J: TRBJ1-1

CDR3: ASSSSGGAPETQY
V: TRBV6-5
J: TRBJ2-5

CDR3: ASSPDQGNAGELF
V: TRBV18
J: TRBJ2-2

CDR3: AISDRGGGPYNEQF
V: TRBV10-3
J: TRBJ2-1

CDR3: SASSVAGGQETQY
V: TRBV20-1
J: TRBJ2-5

CDR3: ATSIHGGAYGYT
V: TRBV15
J: TRBJ1-2

CDR3: ASSSPGSPLH
V: TRBV12-3/TRBV12-4
J: TRBJ1-6

CDR3: ASSGGLHMNTEAF
V: TRBV10-1
J: TRBJ1-1

CDR3: ASSPPDSHTGELF
V: TRBV11-3
J: TRBJ2-2

CDR3: ASGEYRPNSPLH
V: TRBV7-2
J: TRBJ1-6

CDR3: ASSLQIAKNIQY
V: TRBV3-1/TRBV3-2
J: TRBJ2-4

CDR3: ASSLAGGGVQGAEAF
V: TRBV5-4
J: TRBJ1-1

CDR3: ASSSDIRLYGYT
V: TRBV7-9
J: TRBJ1-2

CDR3: ASSPRTGAYEQY
V: TRBV6-6
J: TRBJ2-7

CDR3: ASSLSMDRGNSPLH
V: TRBV27
J: TRBJ1-6

CDR3: ASSPGTGAGELF
V: TRBV11-3
J: TRBJ2-2

CDR3: AISESRDTHNEQF
V: TRBV10-3
J: TRBJ2-1

CDR3: ASSSQTGSTEAF
V: TRBV13
J: TRBJ1-1

CDR3: ASITGDWMNTEAF
V: TRBV28
J: TRBJ1-1

CDR3: ASSSLPGQRNSPLH
V: TRBV6-2/TRBV6-3
J: TRBJ1-6

CDR3: ASSLGVIGTVTEAF
V: TRBV5-5
J: TRBJ1-1

CDR3: ASSETGLSEKLF
V: TRBV6-1
J: TRBJ1-4

CDR3: SAVPQGYGYT
V: TRBV29-1
J: TRBJ1-2

CDR3: ASAWVAGGEQY
V: TRBV5-1
J: TRBJ2-7

CDR3: ASSMNLRTGQSGELF
V: TRBV4-2
J: TRBJ2-2

CDR3: ASSLSTGGYGYT
V: TRBV27
J: TRBJ1-2

CDR3: ASSSRLAGGSVNEQF
V: TRBV19
J: TRBJ2-1

CDR3: ATTSYSGANVLT
V: TRBV3-1/TRBV3-2
J: TRBJ2-6

CDR3: ASSLGLAGEWETNEQF
V: TRBV5-1
J: TRBJ2-1

CDR3: ASSEDLAGGYPNEQF
V: TRBV2
J: TRBJ2-1

CDR3: ASSLGGPDTQY
V: TRBV11-2
J: TRBJ2-3

CDR3: ASSITGTGHPYEQY
V: TRBV28
J: TRBJ2-7

CDR3: ASSAWTSETLREQY
V: TRBV19
J: TRBJ2-7

CDR3: TSSPGTSGSPFTDTQY
V: TRBV1
J: TRBJ2-3

CDR3: ASSLRGNNSPLH
V: TRBV6-5
J: TRBJ1-6

CDR3: ASSMGSTEGYGYT
V: TRBV19
J: TRBJ1-2

CDR3: ASSHEEGSNQPQH
V: TRBV4-2
J: TRBJ1-5

CDR3: ASTGGYTGELF
V: TRBV5-6
J: TRBJ2-2

CDR3: ASSLAGWETQY
V: TRBV7-3
J: TRBJ2-5

CDR3: ASSLSSAGGLGDTQY
V: TRBV7-3
J: TRBJ2-3

CDR3: ASSLEGAGGNTIY
V: TRBV7-9
J: TRBJ1-3

CDR3: ASTTGVEWYSPLH
V: TRBV28
J: TRBJ1-6

CDR3: SVEGGASLYNEQF
V: TRBV29-1
J: TRBJ2-1

CDR3: ASTLGGYGYT
V: TRBV2
J: TRBJ1-2

CDR3: ASTLILRQAGNNEQF
V: TRBV11-2
J: TRBJ2-1